The rows below give T cell receptor beta chains drawn from one sample of a study of beta chain features in type 1 diabetes. Clones were sequenced by immunoSEQ multiplex PCR, and TCRdb holds only the in-frame ones, with some missing. The sample includes about 340,000 clones, 8% of them seen just once. Source material: central memory CD4+ T cells from blood. The origin of the receptors is a woman under 30 in good health. Each CDR3 is given with its conserved first and last residue.

CDR3 protein	V gene	J gene
CASSSHQQGEQFF	TRBV27	TRBJ2-1
CASGRTGDARGEQFF	TRBV5-6	TRBJ2-1
CASSLGRQGNTDTQYF	TRBV7-2	TRBJ2-3
CASSLGVADTYEQYF	TRBV27	TRBJ2-7
CASWEGRRDTQYF	TRBV27	TRBJ2-3
CASSGTELRYGYNEQFF	TRBV19	TRBJ2-1
CASSLVGTLLVYNEQFF	TRBV7-9	TRBJ2-1
CATSPRYSGFGNTIYF	TRBV15	TRBJ1-3
CASSVDRGTDTQYF	TRBV9	TRBJ2-3
CASSPGRNNEQFF	TRBV18	TRBJ2-1
CATSTGRASGRTEQFF	TRBV15	TRBJ2-1
CASSFQGLGNQPQHF	TRBV6-1	TRBJ1-5
CASSFLQGSSYNEQFF	TRBV5-1	TRBJ2-1
CASSLVGAGYTF	TRBV28	TRBJ1-2
CSVTRTGPYEQYF	TRBV29-1	.
CASSEAVYRSTDTQYF	TRBV6-1	TRBJ2-3
CASSQDPTYEQYF	TRBV4-2	TRBJ2-7
CASSSTGLPPSYEQYF	TRBV6-5	TRBJ2-7
CASRPRTSGSTDTQYF	TRBV6-6	TRBJ2-3
CASWGASGRFNEQFF	TRBV2	TRBJ2-1
CASKSDTSLVNNEQFF	TRBV19	TRBJ2-1
CASSFGLADNEQFF	TRBV5-6	TRBJ2-1
CASSLGQSQPQHF	TRBV7-2	TRBJ1-5
CASSQETRDRGEGYTF	TRBV4-3	TRBJ1-2
CASSSSGTGISRSDTQYF	TRBV5-1	TRBJ2-3
CASSETGARTGELFF	TRBV2	TRBJ2-2
CASSLSGGYNEQFF	TRBV11-3	TRBJ2-1
CASLGGTSGFSYNEQFF	TRBV27	TRBJ2-1
CASSRDSLNSPLHF	TRBV11-2	TRBJ1-6
CAISESDRTDGYTF	TRBV10-3	TRBJ1-2
CASRIASSYEQYF	TRBV28	TRBJ2-7
CASSLRLRATNEKLFF	TRBV13	TRBJ1-4
CASKVLGTVNTDTQYF	TRBV23-1	TRBJ2-3
CASSKVRGRYNEQFF	TRBV21-1	TRBJ2-1
CATSDMTGGRYQPQHF	TRBV15	TRBJ1-5
CASSKRGTSGTDTQYF	TRBV11-3	TRBJ2-3
CSATPKRESETQYF	TRBV29-1	TRBJ2-5
CATSRAILPGTGEVSYTF	TRBV15	TRBJ1-2
CASSHTSQETQYF	TRBV28	TRBJ2-5
CASSLLPGVNTEAFF	TRBV28	TRBJ1-1
CSVEDNDYGYTF	TRBV29-1	TRBJ1-2
CASSGGLAGEGEQYF	TRBV9	TRBJ2-7
CSVFISAETQYF	TRBV29-1	TRBJ2-5
CASSVAGGPQETQYF	TRBV9	TRBJ2-5
CASSQDPGTINIQYF	TRBV4-3	TRBJ2-4
CASSYSTGGGGYGYTF	TRBV6-5	TRBJ1-2
CASSSHSGYNEQFF	TRBV27	TRBJ2-1
CASSPASTDTQYF	TRBV2	TRBJ2-3
CASDPGQAVPDTQYF	TRBV19	TRBJ2-3
CASSLMGLPTDTQYF	TRBV7-2	TRBJ2-3
CASSLAVSGTGNTGELFF	TRBV5-4	TRBJ2-2
CASSQDGEQYF	TRBV19	TRBJ2-7
CASSQGLAGENF	TRBV28	TRBJ2-7
CASSPPGQAYEQYF	TRBV5-4	TRBJ2-7
CASSLLADGELFF	TRBV11-2	TRBJ2-2
CASSQTGASYNEQFF	TRBV5-4	TRBJ2-1
CSGNRASDQRTEAFF	TRBV29-1	TRBJ1-1